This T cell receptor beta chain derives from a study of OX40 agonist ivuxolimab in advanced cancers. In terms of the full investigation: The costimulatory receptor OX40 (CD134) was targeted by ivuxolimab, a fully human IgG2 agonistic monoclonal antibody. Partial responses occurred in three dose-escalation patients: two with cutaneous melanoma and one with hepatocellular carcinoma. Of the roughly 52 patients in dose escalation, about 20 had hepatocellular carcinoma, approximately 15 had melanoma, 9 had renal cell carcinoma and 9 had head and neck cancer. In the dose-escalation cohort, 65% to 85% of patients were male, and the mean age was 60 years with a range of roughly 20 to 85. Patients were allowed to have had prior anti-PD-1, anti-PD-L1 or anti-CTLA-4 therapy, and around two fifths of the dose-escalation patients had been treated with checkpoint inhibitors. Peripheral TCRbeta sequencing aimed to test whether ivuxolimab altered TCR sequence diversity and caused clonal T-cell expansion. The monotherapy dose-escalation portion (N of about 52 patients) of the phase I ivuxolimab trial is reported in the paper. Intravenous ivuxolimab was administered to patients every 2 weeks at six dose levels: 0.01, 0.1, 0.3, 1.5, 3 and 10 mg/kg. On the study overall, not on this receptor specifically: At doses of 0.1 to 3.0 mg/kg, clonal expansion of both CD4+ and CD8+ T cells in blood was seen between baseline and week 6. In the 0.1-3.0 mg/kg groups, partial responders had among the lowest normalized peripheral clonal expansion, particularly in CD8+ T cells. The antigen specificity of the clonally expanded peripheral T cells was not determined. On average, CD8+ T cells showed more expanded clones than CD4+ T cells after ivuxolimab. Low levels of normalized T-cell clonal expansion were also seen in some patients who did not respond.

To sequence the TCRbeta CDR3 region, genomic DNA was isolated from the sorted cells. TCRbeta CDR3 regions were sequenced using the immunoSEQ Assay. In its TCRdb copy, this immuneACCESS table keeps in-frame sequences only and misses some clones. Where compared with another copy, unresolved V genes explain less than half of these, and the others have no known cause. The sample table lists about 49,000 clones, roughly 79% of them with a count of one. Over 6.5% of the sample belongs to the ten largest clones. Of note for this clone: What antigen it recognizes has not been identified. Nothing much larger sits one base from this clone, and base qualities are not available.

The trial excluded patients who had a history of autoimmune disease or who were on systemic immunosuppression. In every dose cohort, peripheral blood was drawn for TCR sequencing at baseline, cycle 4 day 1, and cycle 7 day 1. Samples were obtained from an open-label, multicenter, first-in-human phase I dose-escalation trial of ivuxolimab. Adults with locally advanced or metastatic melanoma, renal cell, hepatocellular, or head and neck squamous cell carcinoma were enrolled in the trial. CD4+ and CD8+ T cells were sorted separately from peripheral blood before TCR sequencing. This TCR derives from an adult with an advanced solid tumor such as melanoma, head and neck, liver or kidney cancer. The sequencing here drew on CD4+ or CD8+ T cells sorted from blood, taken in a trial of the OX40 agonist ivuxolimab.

The CDR3: CASSLGQGAFHNEQFF. Here is the DNA: TGTGCCAGCAGCTTAGGGCAGGGGGCTTTTCACAATGAGCAGTTCTTC. Recombination linked TRBV7-9 to TRBJ2-1; TRBD1 lines up with 8 middle nucleotides. The CDR3 spans 16 residues, from the cysteine through the phenylalanine. CDR3 DNA only is kept here, 48 bases in frame from base 1. Ends trimmed: V by 1 base, J by 5 bases; bases unmatched to a gene: 7. The germline V gene (reference sequence) provides CDR1 SEHNR and CDR2 FQNEAQ.